Listed below are T cell receptor beta chains from one sample, sequenced in a study of shared clonotypes between healthy human individuals. The protocol was immunoSEQ multiplex PCR, while the TCRdb copy is restricted to in-frame clones and leaves out a portion. Seen here are around 330,000 clones, approximately 79% observed once, and the top ten hold 10%. Sequencing used memory CD4+ T cells sorted from blood. These receptors came from a man aged 30 to 39 in good health. The CDR3 runs from the conserved cysteine through the conserved F or W.

j_call	v_call	cdr3_aa
TRBJ2-1	TRBV5-1	CASSLSQGDDEQFF
TRBJ2-7	TRBV6-6	CASSYGDRGRGEQYF
TRBJ2-1	TRBV9	CASSVGDSNEQFF
TRBJ2-2	TRBV2	CASSEQSGRHTGELFF
TRBJ1-1	TRBV9	CASSPFWTNTEAFF
TRBJ1-1	TRBV5-1	CASSLDTGGTEAFF
TRBJ1-1	TRBV5-1	CASKAQGAPTEAFF
TRBJ2-2	TRBV10-2	CASSVSGGNTGELFF
TRBJ2-3	TRBV6-1	CASSEPGNTDTQYF
TRBJ2-3	TRBV18	CASSPWTGGDGTQYF
TRBJ2-2	TRBV7-2	CASSDKNTGELFF
TRBJ2-7	TRBV29-1	CSVLDTINYEQYF
TRBJ2-5	TRBV6-6	CASGKTVRETQYF
TRBJ1-2	TRBV7-2	CASSPSVLAGGYTF
TRBJ2-1	TRBV19	CASRTLAASPNEQFF
TRBJ2-1	TRBV18	CASSPPGGRVYNEQFF